Each of the 15 T cell receptor beta chains below was sequenced from the same sample in a study of cytomegalovirus exposure and HLA in healthy donors. Researchers ran the PCR with 60 Vbeta and 13 Jbeta primers. TCRdb's table, derived via immunoSEQ multiplex PCR, lists solely in-frame clones and lacks some. The sample has around 98,000 clones; 60% to 80% are singletons. Sequencing used PBMCs. These receptors were collected from a female donor in good health and CMV-seronegative.

The rearrangement links TRBV19 to TRBJ1-5, with 10 bases aligning to TRBD1. Germline-derived CDR1 and CDR2 are LNHDA and SQIVND (reference sequence). V lost 3 bases to trimming and J lost 0 bases; unmatched junction nucleotides: 8. The CDR3 runs to 18 residues. The DNA of the CDR3 is TGTGCCAGTAGTATCCGGACAGGGGGGGATTATAGCAATCAGCCCCAGCATTTT. Encoded protein: CASSIRTGGDYSNQPQHF.

This clone was observed a single time. The rearrangement joins TRBV10-3 to TRBJ2-7; 8 bases agree with TRBD1. With V trimmed by 2 bases and J by 7 bases, 4 bases remained unmatched. Germline V gives CDR1 ENHRY, CDR2 SYGVKD. The CDR3 runs 13 residues. The CDR3 loop reads CAISERWDREQYF. In DNA form, the CDR3 reads TGTGCCATCAGTGAGAGGTGGGACAGGGAGCAGTACTTC.

This chain uses TRBV19 with TRBJ1-3, with D maybe TRBD1 (6 bases). The CDR3 spans 17 residues. CDR1 LNHDA and CDR2 SQIVND come from the germline V gene (reference sequence). V shed 4 bases and J shed 0 bases, with 16 bases lying between them. This CDR3 reads CASSKRDKAFSGNTIYF. CDR3 DNA sequence: TGTGCCAGTAGTAAAAGGGACAAAGCTTTCTCTGGAAACACCATATATTTT.

The chain is built from TRBV30 and TRBJ2-7, with 11 positions matching TRBD1. Germline V gene lookup returns CDR1 GTSNPN and CDR2 SVGIG (reference sequence). The CDR3 contains 15 residues. Germline trimming cut 2 bases from V and 4 bases from J; bases unmatched to any gene: 7. This CDR3 is CAWSSPGTGGYEQYF. The CDR3 DNA follows: TGTGCCTGGAGTTCTCCCGGGACAGGGGGATACGAGCAGTACTTC.

This clone was observed a handful of times. The chain uses TRBV7-9 and TRBJ2-2, with 8 bases aligning to TRBD2. The CDR3 runs to 15 residues. V shed 5 bases, J shed 3 bases, and the junction held 5 bases outside the gene matches. Per germline, CDR1 SEHNR and CDR2 FQNEAQ (reference sequence). The CDR3 region has the DNA TGTGCCAGCAGCCCGCGGGGGGCCTACACCGGGGAGCTGTTTTTT. It encodes CASSPRGAYTGELFF. The entire variable domain, with the rest obtained from reference TRBV7-9 and TRBJ2-2, is as follows: DTGVSQNPRHKITKRGQNVTFRCDPISEHNRLYWYRQTLGQGPEFLTYFQNEAQLEKSRLLSDRFSAERPKGSFSTLEIQRTEQGDSAMYLCASSPRGAYTGELFFGEGSRLTVL.

DNA for the CDR3: TGTGCCTGGAGGTCTTGGACAGCTAGTAATTCACCCCTCCACTTT. As protein: CAWRSWTASNSPLHF. This rearrangement joins TRBV30 to TRBJ1-6; tentative D call: TRBD1 (6 bases). CDR1 is GTSNPN and CDR2 is SVGIG in the germline V gene (reference sequence). This CDR3 comprises 15 residues. V was clipped by 3 bases and J by 6 bases, with 15 bases between them.

The CDR3 loop reads CSAGRTDEQFF. For the CDR3, the DNA is TGCAGTGCCGGACGGACTGATGAGCAGTTCTTC. V is TRBV20-1 and J is TRBJ2-1, with D possibly TRBD2 on 5 matching bases. Per the germline V gene, CDR1 is DFQATT and CDR2 is SNEGSKA (reference sequence). The CDR3 contains 11 residues. Trimming took 6 bases from V and 8 from J, leaving 11 bases between them.

This clone was picked up a small number of times. The chain uses TRBV7-9 and TRBJ2-7; 9 bases agree with TRBD2. The V segment lost 11 bases and the J segment 4 bases; nucleotides outside the gene matches: 6. Germline CDR1 is SEHNR and CDR2 is FQNEAQ (reference sequence). This CDR3 is 12 amino acids long. Here the CDR3 reads CAVMTSGYEQYF. CDR3 sequence (DNA): TGTGCCGTCATGACTAGCGGTTACGAGCAGTACTTC. The variable domain in full, with the rest retrieved from reference TRBV7-9 and TRBJ2-7, is DTGVSQNPRHKITKRGQNVTFRCDPISEHNRLYWYRQTLGQGPEFLTYFQNEAQLEKSRLLSDRFSAERPKGSFSTLEIQRTEQGDSAMYLCAVMTSGYEQYFGPGTRLTVT.

V and J are TRBV6-5 and TRBJ2-3, with 9 nucleotides matching TRBD1. J gave up 6 bases and V 1 base, and 8 bases lay outside the gene matches. Germline V gene sequence: CDR1 MNHEY, CDR2 SVGAGI. The length of the CDR3 is 16 residues. DNA for the CDR3: TGTGCCAGCAGTTACTTCGGTTACAGGGGGCAGGATACGCAGTATTTT. It specifies CASSYFGYRGQDTQYF.

The chain is built from TRBV9 and TRBJ2-2, with D perhaps TRBD2 (6 bases). Between the trimmed V and J ends, which lost 5 bases and 5 bases, there was a span of 16 bases. The CDR3 runs 15 residues. The germline gives CDR1 SGDLS, CDR2 YYNGEE. DNA of the CDR3: TGTGCCAGCAGACCCCCGGGGGTCAATACCGGGGAGCTGTTTTTT. Translating it yields CASRPPGVNTGELFF. The full variable domain, in which reference TRBV9 and TRBJ2-2 provide the parts outside the CDR3, is DSGVTQTPKHLITATGQRVTLRCSPRSGDLSVYWYQQSLDQGLQFLIQYYNGEERAKGNILERFSAQQFPDLHSELNLSSLELGDSALYFCASRPPGVNTGELFFGEGSRLTVL.

This clone was seen a single time. V gene TRBV7-9 combines with J gene TRBJ1-2; D unresolved. V lost 1 base, J lost 12 bases, and 9 bases lay in between. The CDR3 totals 11 residues. Germline V gene data show CDR1 as SEHNR and CDR2 as FQNEAQ (reference sequence). DNA for the CDR3: TGTGCCAGCAGCTTAGAAACGAGGAACACCTTC. The encoded protein is CASSLETRNTF.

V is TRBV19 and J is TRBJ1-2; D unclear. Trimming left V 6 bases short and J 8 bases short, with 19 bases between. CDR1 is LNHDA, CDR2 SQIVND, per germline (reference sequence). This CDR3 spans 14 amino acids. The CDR3 here is CASSPRLSANGYTF. The CDR3 DNA reads as TGTGCCAGTAGCCCCAGGCTCTCCGCTAACGGCTACACCTTC.

V usage is TRBV9 and J usage is TRBJ2-1; 8 bases are a match to TRBD2. The CDR3 totals 16 residues. Germline lookup yields CDR1 SGDLS and CDR2 YYNGEE. J gave up 8 bases and V 0 bases, and 10 bases lay outside the gene matches. The CDR3: CASSVGLAGGFDEQFF. The CDR3, as DNA: TGTGCCAGCAGCGTAGGGTTGGCGGGAGGATTCGATGAGCAGTTCTTC.

The genes are TRBV6-6 and TRBJ2-5, with TRBD2 matching over 11 bases. From germline, CDR1 is MNHNY and CDR2 SVGAGI (reference sequence). This CDR3 comprises 13 residues. Unmatched junction bases numbered 4, after V lost 8 bases and J lost 5 bases. CDR3 loop: CASELAGVETQYF. The CDR3 DNA reads as TGTGCCAGCGAACTAGCGGGGGTGGAGACCCAGTACTTC.

The chain recombines TRBV6-6 with TRBJ2-3, with TRBD2 identical over 16 bases. The CDR3 has 15 residues. The germline V gene encodes CDR1 MNHNY and CDR2 SVGAGI (reference sequence). V shed 4 bases, J shed 9 bases, and the junction held 4 bases outside the gene matches. The CDR3 DNA is TGTGCCAGCAGTTCCGGGACTAGCGGGAGGGAAACGCAGTATTTT. This codes for CASSSGTSGRETQYF.